This TCR beta chain is drawn from a study of Graves' ophthalmopathy and Graves' hyperthyroidism. This clonotype came up many times. Antigen unknown. Study conclusions and caveats: Also, most clonotypes expanded in the thyroid above 0.001 frequency appeared in blood. Separation of ophthalmopathy from stable hyperthyroidism was achieved by a 13-signature model, at around 90% sensitivity and under 82% specificity. The model's prediction of ophthalmopathy progression had just over 70% sensitivity and less than 75% specificity.

TCR beta CDR3 regions were amplified from RNA transcripts. After a first-round RT-PCR with HTBI primers, a second-round multiplex PCR was run. One entry per CDR3 protein, called by TCRdb with MiXCR from the multiplex PCR reads. This sample has some 370,000 distinct CDR3 sequences; about 18% occur once, and the top ten carry roughly 2.3%. Enrollment excluded any patients with other autoimmune diseases, uncontrolled infections, pregnancy or lactation. Sample: peripheral blood. The source is an adult woman with stable Graves' hyperthyroidism.

Here the CDR3 DNA reads TGTGCCACCAGCAGAGATCGGCCCTATGGCTACACCTTC. Translation: CATSRDRPYGYTF. This rearrangement joins TRBV15 to TRBJ1-2; D remains unclear. Trimming took 0 bases from V and 4 from J, leaving 6 bases between them. The CDR3 consists of 13 residues. Germline lookup yields CDR1 LNHNV and CDR2 YYDKDF (reference sequence).